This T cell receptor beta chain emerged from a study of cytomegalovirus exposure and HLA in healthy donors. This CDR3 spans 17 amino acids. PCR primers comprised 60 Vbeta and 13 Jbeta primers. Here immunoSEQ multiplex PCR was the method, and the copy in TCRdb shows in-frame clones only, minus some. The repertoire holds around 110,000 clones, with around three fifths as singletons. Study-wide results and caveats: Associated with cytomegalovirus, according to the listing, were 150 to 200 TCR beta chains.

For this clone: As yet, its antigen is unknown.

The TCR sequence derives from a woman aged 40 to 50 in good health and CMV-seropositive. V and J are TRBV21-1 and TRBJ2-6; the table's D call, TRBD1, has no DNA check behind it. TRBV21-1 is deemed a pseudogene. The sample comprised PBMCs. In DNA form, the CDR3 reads TGTGCCAGCAGCAAATACTGGGACAGCTCTGGGGCCAACGTCCTGACTTTC. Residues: CASSKYWDSSGANVLTF.